Below, one T cell receptor beta chain is given with its context. Its antigen is as yet unknown. Primers: 60 Vbeta forward and 13 Jbeta reverse. The assay was immunoSEQ multiplex PCR, and TCRdb's table has in-frame clones only and misses some. The data show over 100,000 clones, approximately 82% seen once. Per the germline V gene, CDR1 is WSHSY and CDR2 is SAAADI. The CDR3 loop spans 14 amino acids. The V end lost 0 bases, the J end lost 3 bases, and 8 bases lay between the germline ends. This specimen belongs to a study of cytomegalovirus exposure and HLA in healthy donors. The study, taken as a whole, reports: Cytomegalovirus-associated status was assigned to about 170 TCR beta chains.

The sample comprised PBMCs. V and J are TRBV10-2 and TRBJ1-1, with unresolved D. The clonotype was recovered from a man aged 30-40 years in good health and CMV-seropositive. The DNA for the CDR3 is TGCGCCAGCAGTGAGTCGAGGGAATACACTGAAGCTTTCTTT. Its translation: CASSESREYTEAFF.